These 6 T cell receptor beta chains came from one sample sequenced in a study of Graves' ophthalmopathy and Graves' hyperthyroidism. Using RNA transcripts, the TCR beta CDR3 regions were amplified. The first round was an RT-PCR with HTBI primers, and the second round was a multiplex PCR. MiXCR was run by TCRdb on the multiplex PCR reads, yielding one entry per CDR3 protein. The repertoire consists of about 740,000 distinct CDR3 sequences, with roughly two fifths occurring once and the leading ten covering about 40%. Sequenced: peripheral blood. Receptors were obtained from an adult man with Graves' ophthalmopathy.

The DNA for the CDR3 is TGCGCCAGCAGCGGAGGCAAAGAGACCCAGTACTTC. It encodes CASSGGKETQYF. V gene TRBV10-2 combines with J gene TRBJ2-5; perhaps TRBD2 as D (5 bases). V shed 6 bases and J shed 3 bases, with 8 bases lying between them. This CDR3 is built from 12 residues. CDR1 and CDR2 (germline): WSHSY, SAAADI.

Comments on this clonotype: The junction departs from germline at one end; a sequencing error may be responsible. V is TRBV7-9 and J is TRBJ1-6; D ambiguous. CDR1 and CDR2 (germline): SEHNR, FQNEAQ (reference sequence). The CDR3 runs to 13 residues. CDR3: CASRLTVDPPLHF. CDR3 DNA: TGCGCCAGCAGACTAACGGTGGATCCACCCCTCCACTTT.

V usage is TRBV7-9 and J usage is TRBJ2-7; 9 bases fit TRBD1. Looked up from germline, CDR1 is SEHNR and CDR2 is FQNEAQ (reference sequence). Germline trimming cut 1 base from V and 4 bases from J; bases unmatched to any gene: 5. The CDR3 totals 15 residues. CDR3 in DNA: TGTGCCAGCAGCTTAGTGGACAGGGGTACTTACGAGCAGTACTTC. Amino acid sequence: CASSLVDRGTYEQYF.

This clonotype was recorded at least ten times. This chain uses TRBV7-9 with TRBJ1-1; D is unclear. V was trimmed by 4 bases and J by 10 bases, leaving 10 bases between them. Looked up from germline, CDR1 is SEHNR and CDR2 is FQNEAQ (reference sequence). The CDR3 spans 11 residues. CDR3 bases: TGTGCCAGCAGCTCCGGGAGAGGAGCTTTCTTT. Translated, it gives CASSSGRGAFF. The full variable domain, its missing parts supplied by reference TRBV7-9 and TRBJ1-1, is DTGVSQNPRHKITKRGQNVTFRCDPISEHNRLYWYRQTLGQGPEFLTYFQNEAQLEKSRLLSDRFSAERPKGSFSTLEIQRTEQGDSAMYLCASSSGRGAFFGQGTRLTVV.

In this sample, this clonotype turned up a few times. The CDR3 region has the DNA TGTGCCAGTAGACCGCCGGGAGGGGGCCGTAAGGAGCTGTTTTTT. Its translation: CASRPPGGGRKELFF. The chain recombines TRBV19 with TRBJ2-2; tentative D call: TRBD2 (8 bases). Looked up from germline, CDR1 is LNHDA and CDR2 is SQIVND (reference sequence). V lost 6 bases to trimming and J lost 10 bases, with 21 bases between them. CDR3 length: 15 amino acids.

As for this clonotype: It is unclear where the CDR3 begins or ends on the DNA, so no DNA is shown, and the CDR3 is as TCRdb lists it. The rearrangement uses TRBV25-1 and TRBJ1-2; the D call in the table, TRBD1, was not verified against the DNA. The CDR3 has 14 amino acids, counting both end residues. In germline, CDR1 is MGHDK, CDR2 SYGVNS. CDR3: CASSTSVGHYGYTF.